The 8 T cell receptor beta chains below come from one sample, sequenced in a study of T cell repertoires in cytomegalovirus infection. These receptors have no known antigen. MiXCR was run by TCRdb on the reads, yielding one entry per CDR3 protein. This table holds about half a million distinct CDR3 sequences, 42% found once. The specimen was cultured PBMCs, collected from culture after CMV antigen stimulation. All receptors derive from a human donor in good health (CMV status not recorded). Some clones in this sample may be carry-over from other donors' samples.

The DNA for the CDR3 is TGTGCCAGTTCCCGACAGGGGGCTGGCTACACCTTC. It encodes CASSRQGAGYTF. The chain combines TRBV6-6 with TRBJ1-2; 10 bases agree with TRBD1. Trimming removed 9 bases from V and 7 bases from J; junction bases left unmatched: 5. This CDR3 contains 12 residues. Germline V lookup: CDR1 MNHNY, CDR2 SVGAGI (reference sequence).

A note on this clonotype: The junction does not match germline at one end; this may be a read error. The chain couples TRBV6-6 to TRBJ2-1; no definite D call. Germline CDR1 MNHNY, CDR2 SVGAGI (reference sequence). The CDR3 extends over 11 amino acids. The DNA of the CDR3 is TGTGCCAGCAGTGATTTCGCGTTATTCCAATTC. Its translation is CASSDFALFQF.

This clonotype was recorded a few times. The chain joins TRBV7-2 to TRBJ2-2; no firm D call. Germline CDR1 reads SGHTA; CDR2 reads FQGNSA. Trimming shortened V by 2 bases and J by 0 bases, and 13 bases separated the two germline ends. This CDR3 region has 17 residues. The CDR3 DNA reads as TGTGCCAGCAGCTTAAGTGGATACTCCGCGAACACCGGGGAGCTGTTTTTT. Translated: CASSLSGYSANTGELFF.

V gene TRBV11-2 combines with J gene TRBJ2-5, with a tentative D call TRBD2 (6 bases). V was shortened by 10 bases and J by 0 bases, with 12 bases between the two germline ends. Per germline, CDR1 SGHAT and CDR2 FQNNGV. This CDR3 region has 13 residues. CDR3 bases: TGTGCCACGGCGCCGGGGGACCAAGAGACCCAGTACTTC. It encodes CATAPGDQETQYF.

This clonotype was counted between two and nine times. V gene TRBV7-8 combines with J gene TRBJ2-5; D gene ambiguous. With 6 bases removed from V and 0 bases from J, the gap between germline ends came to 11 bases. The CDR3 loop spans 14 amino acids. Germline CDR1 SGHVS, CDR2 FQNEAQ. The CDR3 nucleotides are TGTGCCAGCAGACCTACAGTGTACCAAGAGACCCAGTACTTC. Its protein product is CASRPTVYQETQYF. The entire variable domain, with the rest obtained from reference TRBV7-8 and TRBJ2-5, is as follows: GAGVSQSPRYKVAKRGQDVALRCDPISGHVSLFWYQQALGQGPEFLTYFQNEAQLDKSGLPSDRFFAERPEGSVSTLKIQRTQQEDSAVYLCASRPTVYQETQYFGPGTRLLVL.

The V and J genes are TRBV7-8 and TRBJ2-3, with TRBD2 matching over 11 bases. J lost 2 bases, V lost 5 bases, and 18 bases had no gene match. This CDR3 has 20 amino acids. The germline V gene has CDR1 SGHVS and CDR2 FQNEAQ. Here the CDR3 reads CASSDLLAGDPGGHTDTQYF. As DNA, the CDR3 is TGTGCCAGCAGCGACCTACTAGCGGGAGACCCCGGGGGACACACAGATACGCAGTATTTT.

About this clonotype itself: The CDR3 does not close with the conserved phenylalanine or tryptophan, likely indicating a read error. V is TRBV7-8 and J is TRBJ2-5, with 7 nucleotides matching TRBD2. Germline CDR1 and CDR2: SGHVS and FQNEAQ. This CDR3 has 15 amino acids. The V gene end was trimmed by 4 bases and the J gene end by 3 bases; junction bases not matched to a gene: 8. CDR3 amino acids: CASSSPGGSEETQYC. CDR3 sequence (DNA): TGTGCCAGCAGCTCACCCGGCGGGAGCGAAGAGACCCAGTACTGC.

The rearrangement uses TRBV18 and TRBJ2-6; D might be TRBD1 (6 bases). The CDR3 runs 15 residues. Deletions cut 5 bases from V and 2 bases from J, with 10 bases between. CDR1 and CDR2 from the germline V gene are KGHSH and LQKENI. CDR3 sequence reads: CASSDNRAGANVLTF. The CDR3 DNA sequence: TGTGCCAGCTCAGATAACAGGGCTGGGGCCAACGTCCTGACTTTC.